These T cell receptor beta chains were read from a single sample in a study of cytomegalovirus exposure and HLA in healthy donors. TCRdb's table, derived via immunoSEQ multiplex PCR, lists solely in-frame clones and lacks some. The sample lists fewer than 250,000 clones, 70% to 80% occurring once. The sample consisted of PBMCs. The receptor source for this set is a woman in her 30s in good health and CMV-seropositive. Each CDR3 is given with its conserved first and last residue. A D gene is named only where the DNA matches it firmly. Not all rows give a size; the values are once, few, many and, for expanded clones, a class.

V: TRBV5-1
D: .
size: .
J: TRBJ2-1
CDR3: CASSPRVSYNEQFF
DNA: TGCGCCAGCAGCCCCCGGGTCTCCTACAATGAGCAGTTCTTC

V: TRBV30
D: TRBD2
size: .
J: TRBJ2-3
CDR3: CAWKKRGAQDTQYF
DNA: TGTGCCTGGAAAAAGCGGGGAGCCCAAGATACGCAGTATTTT

V: TRBV18
D: .
size: .
J: TRBJ2-3
CDR3: CASSTGATDTQYF
DNA: TGTGCCAGCTCCACAGGAGCCACAGATACGCAGTATTTT

V: TRBV7-2
D: TRBD2
size: .
J: TRBJ2-5
CDR3: CASSLDGTSGRKTQYF
DNA: TGTGCCAGCAGCTTAGACGGGACTAGCGGGAGAAAGACCCAGTACTTC

V: TRBV27
D: TRBD2
size: .
J: TRBJ2-1
CDR3: CASSPRVAGDNEQFF
DNA: TGTGCCAGCAGTCCCCGGGTAGCGGGGGACAATGAGCAGTTCTTC

V: TRBV18
D: TRBD1
size: .
J: TRBJ2-3
CDR3: CASSYDRVTDTQYF
DNA: TGTGCCAGCTCATACGACAGGGTCACAGATACGCAGTATTTT

V: TRBV2
D: TRBD1
size: once
J: TRBJ2-5
CDR3: CASKTGGRETQYF
DNA: TGTGCCAGCAAAACAGGGGGCAGGGAGACCCAGTACTTC

V: TRBV19
D: TRBD2
size: few
J: TRBJ2-3
CDR3: CASTPTSGVSTDTQYF
DNA: TGTGCCAGTACCCCCACTAGCGGGGTTAGCACAGATACGCAGTATTTT

V: TRBV19
D: TRBD1
size: .
J: TRBJ2-1
CDR3: CASSIRGTGYNEQFF
DNA: TGTGCCAGTAGTATACGGGGGACAGGCTACAATGAGCAGTTCTTC

V: TRBV30
D: TRBD2
size: .
J: TRBJ2-7
CDR3: CAWSVGLLAGKQYF
DNA: TGTGCCTGGAGTGTAGGTCTGCTAGCGGGAAAACAGTACTTC

V: TRBV5-4
D: TRBD2
size: .
J: TRBJ2-5
CDR3: CASSLGLAGERETQYF
DNA: TGTGCCAGCAGCTTGGGGCTAGCGGGAGAGAGGGAGACCCAGTACTTC

V: TRBV30
D: .
size: once
J: TRBJ1-2
CDR3: CAWSVQENGYTF
DNA: TGTGCCTGGAGTGTACAAGAAAATGGCTACACCTTC

V: TRBV2
D: TRBD2
size: .
J: TRBJ2-3
CDR3: CASSRGGSTDTQYF
DNA: TGTGCCAGCAGCCGGGGGGGGAGCACAGATACGCAGTATTTT

V: TRBV4-1
D: TRBD1
size: once
J: TRBJ1-2
CDR3: CASSLGTGGLYGYTF
DNA: TGCGCCAGCAGCCTTGGGACAGGGGGCCTCTATGGCTACACCTTC